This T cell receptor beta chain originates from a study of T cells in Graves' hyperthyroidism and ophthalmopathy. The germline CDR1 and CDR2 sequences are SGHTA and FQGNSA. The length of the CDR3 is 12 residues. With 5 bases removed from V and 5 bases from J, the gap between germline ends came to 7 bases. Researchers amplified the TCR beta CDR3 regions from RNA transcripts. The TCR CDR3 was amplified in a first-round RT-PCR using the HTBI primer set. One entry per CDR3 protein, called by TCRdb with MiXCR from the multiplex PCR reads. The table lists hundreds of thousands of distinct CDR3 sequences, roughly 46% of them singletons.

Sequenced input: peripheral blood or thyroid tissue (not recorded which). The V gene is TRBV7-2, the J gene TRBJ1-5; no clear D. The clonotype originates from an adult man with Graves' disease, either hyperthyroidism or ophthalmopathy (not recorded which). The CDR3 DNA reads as TGTGCCAGCAGCGATGGGGATCAGCCCCAGCATTTT. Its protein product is CASSDGDQPQHF.